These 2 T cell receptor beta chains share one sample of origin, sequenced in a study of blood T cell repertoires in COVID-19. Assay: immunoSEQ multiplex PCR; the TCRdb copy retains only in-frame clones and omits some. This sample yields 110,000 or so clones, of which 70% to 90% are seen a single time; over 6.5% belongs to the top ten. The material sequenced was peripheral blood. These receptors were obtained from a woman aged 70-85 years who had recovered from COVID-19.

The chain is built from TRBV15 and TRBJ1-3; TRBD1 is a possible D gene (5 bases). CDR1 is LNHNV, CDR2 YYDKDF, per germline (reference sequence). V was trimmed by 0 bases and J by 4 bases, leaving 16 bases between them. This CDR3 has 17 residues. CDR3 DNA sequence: TGTGCCACCAGCAGAGATCTAGGCAGGGTATCAGGAAACACCATATATTTT. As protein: CATSRDLGRVSGNTIYF.

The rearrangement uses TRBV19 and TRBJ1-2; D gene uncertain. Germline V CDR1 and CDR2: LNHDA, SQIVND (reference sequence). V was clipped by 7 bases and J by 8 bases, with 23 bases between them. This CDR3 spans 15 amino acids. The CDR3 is CASTPKSMVPLGYTF. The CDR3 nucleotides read TGTGCCAGTACCCCTAAATCAATGGTACCCTTGGGCTACACCTTC.